Listed below are T cell receptor beta chains from one sample, sequenced in a study of cytomegalovirus exposure and HLA in healthy donors. The method was immunoSEQ multiplex PCR; TCRdb's version includes in-frame clones alone and lacks a portion of them. The sample records fewer than 70,000 clones, 65% to 70% being singletons. Sequenced: PBMCs. The receptor source for this set is a male donor in good health and CMV-seropositive. The CDR3 runs from the conserved cysteine through the conserved F or W. A D gene is named only where the DNA matches it firmly. Clone size is given for some rows only: seen once, a few or many times, or a class if the clone is expanded.

j_gene: TRBJ1-2
d_gene: -
abundance: few
v_gene: TRBV4-3
CDR3aa: CASSQVLTVYGYTF
CDR3nt: TGCGCCAGCAGCCAAGTATTAACAGTCTATGGCTACACCTTC

j_gene: TRBJ2-2
d_gene: -
abundance: few
v_gene: TRBV9
CDR3aa: CASSTGTLNTGELFF
CDR3nt: TGTGCCAGCAGCACCGGGACACTAAACACCGGGGAGCTGTTTTTT

j_gene: TRBJ2-2
d_gene: -
abundance: -
v_gene: TRBV2
CDR3aa: CASSDRQGIGTGELFF
CDR3nt: TGTGCCAGCAGTGATAGGCAGGGAATAGGCACCGGGGAGCTGTTTTTT

j_gene: TRBJ2-4
d_gene: -
abundance: -
v_gene: TRBV30
CDR3aa: CAWSVLGLAKNIQYF
CDR3nt: TGTGCCTGGAGTGTATTGGGGCTAGCCAAAAACATTCAGTACTTC

j_gene: TRBJ2-1
d_gene: TRBD1
abundance: -
v_gene: TRBV2
CDR3aa: CASRGRRQGVNEQFF
CDR3nt: TGTGCCAGCAGGGGCCGAAGACAGGGGGTTAATGAGCAGTTCTTC

j_gene: TRBJ1-1
d_gene: -
abundance: few
v_gene: TRBV6-5
CDR3aa: CASRKGRGTEAFF
CDR3nt: TGTGCCAGCAGGAAAGGGAGGGGCACTGAAGCTTTCTTT

j_gene: TRBJ2-5
d_gene: -
abundance: -
v_gene: TRBV5-1
CDR3aa: CASRHTGTRQETQYF
CDR3nt: TGCGCCAGCAGACATACCGGGACAAGACAAGAGACCCAGTACTTC

j_gene: TRBJ2-7
d_gene: TRBD2
abundance: -
v_gene: TRBV27
CDR3aa: CASSFETTSGSFEQYF
CDR3nt: TGTGCCAGCAGTTTTGAAACGACTAGCGGGAGCTTCGAGCAGTACTTC

j_gene: TRBJ2-4
d_gene: -
abundance: -
v_gene: TRBV7-2
CDR3aa: CASSLAESNIQYF
CDR3nt: TGTGCCAGCAGCTTAGCCGAGTCCAACATTCAGTACTTC

j_gene: TRBJ2-2
d_gene: TRBD1
abundance: -
v_gene: TRBV5-1
CDR3aa: CASSIRDRDNTGELFF
CDR3nt: TGCGCCAGCAGCATCCGGGACAGGGATAACACCGGGGAGCTGTTTTTT

j_gene: TRBJ2-7
d_gene: TRBD1
abundance: -
v_gene: TRBV11-2
CDR3aa: CASSLGTGYEQYF
CDR3nt: TGTGCCAGCAGCTTAGGGACAGGGTACGAGCAGTACTTC

j_gene: TRBJ1-1
d_gene: TRBD1
abundance: -
v_gene: TRBV6-5
CDR3aa: CASSFYKGATASEAFF
CDR3nt: TGTGCCAGCAGTTTCTATAAGGGGGCTACAGCGTCTGAAGCTTTCTTT

j_gene: TRBJ2-1
d_gene: -
abundance: -
v_gene: TRBV4-2
CDR3aa: CASSQGSIYNEQFF
CDR3nt: TGTGCCAGCAGCCAAGGAAGCATCTACAATGAGCAGTTCTTC

j_gene: TRBJ1-2
d_gene: -
abundance: once
v_gene: TRBV4-3
CDR3aa: CASSQVTGGGYTF
CDR3nt: TGCGCCAGCAGCCAAGTGACAGGAGGTGGCTACACCTTC

j_gene: TRBJ2-3
d_gene: TRBD2
abundance: -
v_gene: TRBV4-1
CDR3aa: CASSQEVRAGVKDTQYF
CDR3nt: TGCGCCAGCAGCCAAGAGGTCAGAGCGGGAGTCAAAGATACGCAGTATTTT

j_gene: TRBJ1-3
d_gene: -
abundance: -
v_gene: TRBV27
CDR3aa: CASSYSGGNTIYF
CDR3nt: TGTGCCAGTAGCTATTCGGGTGGAAACACCATATATTTT

j_gene: TRBJ2-5
d_gene: -
abundance: few
v_gene: TRBV7-6
CDR3aa: CASSVRIGNQETQYF
CDR3nt: TGTGCCAGCAGCGTCCGAATCGGGAACCAAGAGACCCAGTACTTC

j_gene: TRBJ2-4
d_gene: -
abundance: few
v_gene: TRBV5-1
CDR3aa: CASSWTTGPQNIQYF
CDR3nt: TGCGCCAGCAGCTGGACTACGGGGCCCCAAAACATTCAGTACTTC

j_gene: TRBJ1-2
d_gene: TRBD1
abundance: -
v_gene: TRBV28
CDR3aa: CASSLPDRVGGYTF
CDR3nt: TGTGCCAGCAGTTTACCGGACAGGGTGGGTGGCTACACCTTC

j_gene: TRBJ2-1
d_gene: -
abundance: -
v_gene: TRBV11-2
CDR3aa: CASSLEGGLEYNEQFF
CDR3nt: TGTGCCAGCAGCTTAGAGGGAGGATTGGAATACAATGAGCAGTTCTTC

j_gene: TRBJ2-3
d_gene: -
abundance: -
v_gene: TRBV7-9
CDR3aa: CASSLTGSRDTQYF
CDR3nt: TGTGCCAGCAGTCTTACAGGGTCGAGAGATACGCAGTATTTT

j_gene: TRBJ1-4
d_gene: -
abundance: -
v_gene: TRBV11-2
CDR3aa: CASSLEGRGHEKLFF
CDR3nt: TGTGCCAGCAGCTTAGAGGGCAGGGGACATGAAAAACTGTTTTTT

j_gene: TRBJ1-2
d_gene: TRBD1
abundance: -
v_gene: TRBV6-1
CDR3aa: CASSGPPRGTGRSYGYTF
CDR3nt: TGTGCCAGCAGTGGGCCCCCAAGAGGGACAGGTCGGAGCTATGGCTACACCTTC

j_gene: TRBJ2-1
d_gene: -
abundance: few
v_gene: TRBV27
CDR3aa: CASSRGAQYNEQFF
CDR3nt: TGTGCCAGCAGTCGGGGGGCCCAATACAATGAGCAGTTCTTC

j_gene: TRBJ2-1
d_gene: -
abundance: -
v_gene: TRBV7-9
CDR3aa: CASSSVGVNEQFF
CDR3nt: TGTGCCAGCAGCTCGGTCGGGGTCAATGAGCAGTTCTTC

j_gene: TRBJ2-7
d_gene: TRBD1
abundance: few
v_gene: TRBV5-1
CDR3aa: CASSLGQPPYEQYF
CDR3nt: TGCGCCAGCTCCCTGGGACAGCCTCCCTACGAGCAGTACTTC

j_gene: TRBJ2-7
d_gene: TRBD1
abundance: -
v_gene: TRBV30
CDR3aa: CAWSVFGRRIGQGAYEQYF
CDR3nt: TGTGCCTGGAGTGTTTTTGGTCGTAGGATAGGACAGGGGGCTTACGAGCAGTACTTC

j_gene: TRBJ2-1
d_gene: TRBD1
abundance: -
v_gene: TRBV7-6
CDR3aa: CASSLVPTGLYNEQFF
CDR3nt: TGTGCCAGCAGCTTAGTCCCGACAGGGCTCTACAATGAGCAGTTCTTC

j_gene: TRBJ1-1
d_gene: -
abundance: few
v_gene: TRBV10-3
CDR3aa: CAISINSNTEAFF
CDR3nt: TGTGCCATCAGTATTAATTCGAACACTGAAGCTTTCTTT

j_gene: TRBJ1-5
d_gene: TRBD1
abundance: few
v_gene: TRBV19
CDR3aa: CASSSTGQTTLGDQPQHF
CDR3nt: TGTGCCAGTAGTTCGACGGGACAGACAACACTCGGCGATCAGCCCCAGCATTTT

j_gene: TRBJ2-7
d_gene: -
abundance: -
v_gene: TRBV13
CDR3aa: CASSLSRRGTYEQYF
CDR3nt: TGTGCCAGCAGCTTAAGTCGTCGGGGGACCTACGAGCAGTACTTC

j_gene: TRBJ2-2
d_gene: -
abundance: -
v_gene: TRBV6-1
CDR3aa: CASSGRDTRTGELFF
CDR3nt: TGTGCCAGCAGTGGACGGGACACCCGAACCGGGGAGCTGTTTTTT

j_gene: TRBJ2-5
d_gene: TRBD1
abundance: few
v_gene: TRBV5-1
CDR3aa: CASSLRGLETQYF
CDR3nt: TGCGCCAGCAGCTTAAGGGGGCTAGAGACCCAGTACTTC

j_gene: TRBJ2-1
d_gene: -
abundance: -
v_gene: TRBV2
CDR3aa: CASSQRSVGGNEQFF
CDR3nt: TGTGCCAGCAGTCAGCGAAGTGTGGGTGGCAATGAGCAGTTCTTC

j_gene: TRBJ2-3
d_gene: TRBD2
abundance: -
v_gene: TRBV11-2
CDR3aa: CASSRGGSADTQYF
CDR3nt: TGTGCCAGCAGCCGCGGGGGGAGCGCAGATACGCAGTATTTT

j_gene: TRBJ1-2
d_gene: -
abundance: -
v_gene: TRBV7-2
CDR3aa: CASSFRQGSYGYTF
CDR3nt: TGTGCCAGCAGCTTCCGGCAGGGATCGTATGGCTACACCTTC

j_gene: TRBJ2-7
d_gene: TRBD2
abundance: -
v_gene: TRBV9
CDR3aa: CASSPGGSGSYEQYF
CDR3nt: TGTGCCAGCAGCCCAGGGGGTAGCGGGAGCTACGAGCAGTACTTC

j_gene: TRBJ2-3
d_gene: TRBD1
abundance: -
v_gene: TRBV29-1
CDR3aa: CSVLRDRGPDTQYF
CDR3nt: TGCAGCGTGCTCCGGGACAGGGGGCCAGATACGCAGTATTTT

j_gene: TRBJ2-5
d_gene: TRBD2
abundance: -
v_gene: TRBV4-1
CDR3aa: CASSDGLAGGQETQYF
CDR3nt: TGCGCCAGCAGCGACGGACTAGCGGGGGGCCAAGAGACCCAGTACTTC

j_gene: TRBJ1-2
d_gene: -
abundance: -
v_gene: TRBV5-1
CDR3aa: CASSLGQFLYGYTF
CDR3nt: TGCGCCAGCAGCTTGGGACAGTTCCTCTATGGCTACACCTTC

j_gene: TRBJ1-1
d_gene: TRBD1
abundance: -
v_gene: TRBV7-9
CDR3aa: CASSPGQGREAFF
CDR3nt: TGTGCCAGCAGCCCAGGACAGGGGAGAGAAGCTTTCTTT

j_gene: TRBJ2-1
d_gene: -
abundance: few
v_gene: TRBV5-1
CDR3aa: CASSLGHGYNEQFF
CDR3nt: TGCGCCAGCAGCTTGGGACATGGCTACAATGAGCAGTTCTTC

j_gene: TRBJ2-7
d_gene: TRBD2
abundance: few
v_gene: TRBV2
CDR3aa: CASSDAGASGGEQYF
CDR3nt: TGTGCCAGCAGTGATGCCGGGGCTAGCGGGGGAGAGCAGTACTTC

j_gene: TRBJ2-7
d_gene: -
abundance: -
v_gene: TRBV30
CDR3aa: CAWSGQSSYEQYF
CDR3nt: TGTGCCTGGAGTGGACAGTCCTCCTACGAGCAGTACTTC

j_gene: TRBJ1-5
d_gene: -
abundance: -
v_gene: TRBV4-2
CDR3aa: CASSQNEGDIDQPQHF
CDR3nt: TGTGCCAGCAGCCAAAACGAAGGGGACATCGACCAGCCCCAGCATTTT

j_gene: TRBJ1-1
d_gene: -
abundance: -
v_gene: TRBV4-1
CDR3aa: CASSQVEGLNTEAFF
CDR3nt: TGCGCCAGCAGCCAAGTGGAGGGGTTGAACACTGAAGCTTTCTTT

j_gene: TRBJ2-7
d_gene: -
abundance: -
v_gene: TRBV29-1
CDR3aa: CSVEGPLMGHEQYF
CDR3nt: TGCAGCGTTGAAGGGCCCTTAATGGGCCACGAGCAGTACTTC

j_gene: TRBJ2-7
d_gene: TRBD1
abundance: once
v_gene: TRBV18
CDR3aa: CASSPRTGSYEQYF
CDR3nt: TGTGCCAGCTCACCCCGGACAGGGTCCTACGAGCAGTACTTC

j_gene: TRBJ2-2
d_gene: -
abundance: -
v_gene: TRBV7-9
CDR3aa: CASSTGHANTGELFF
CDR3nt: TGTGCCAGCAGCACAGGTCACGCGAACACCGGGGAGCTGTTTTTT

j_gene: TRBJ1-1
d_gene: -
abundance: -
v_gene: TRBV10-2
CDR3aa: CASSELRQTTEAFF
CDR3nt: TGCGCCAGCAGTGAGCTGAGACAGACGACTGAAGCTTTCTTT

j_gene: TRBJ1-5
d_gene: TRBD1
abundance: -
v_gene: TRBV19
CDR3aa: CASSRKDRGHQPQHF
CDR3nt: TGTGCCAGTAGTCGCAAGGACAGGGGGCATCAGCCCCAGCATTTT

j_gene: TRBJ2-3
d_gene: TRBD2
abundance: few
v_gene: TRBV5-4
CDR3aa: CASSSSSGGGTDTQYF
CDR3nt: TGTGCCAGCAGTTCCTCTAGCGGGGGGGGCACAGATACGCAGTATTTT

j_gene: TRBJ1-5
d_gene: TRBD1
abundance: -
v_gene: TRBV7-9
CDR3aa: CASSGQGSQPQHF
CDR3nt: TGTGCCAGCAGCGGACAGGGGTCTCAGCCCCAGCATTTT

j_gene: TRBJ2-7
d_gene: TRBD1
abundance: -
v_gene: TRBV19
CDR3aa: CASSTGTGSYEQYF
CDR3nt: TGTGCCAGTAGTACCGGGACAGGGTCCTACGAGCAGTACTTC

j_gene: TRBJ2-1
d_gene: TRBD1
abundance: -
v_gene: TRBV27
CDR3aa: CASSLDRGLAHTDEQFF
CDR3nt: TGTGCCAGCAGTTTAGACAGGGGATTGGCACACACCGATGAGCAGTTCTTC

j_gene: TRBJ2-5
d_gene: TRBD2
abundance: -
v_gene: TRBV11-2
CDR3aa: CASSLDIGLAVRQETQYF
CDR3nt: TGTGCCAGCAGCTTAGATATAGGACTAGCGGTGAGGCAAGAGACCCAGTACTTC